The rows below give T cell receptor beta chains drawn from one sample of a study of blood T cell repertoires in COVID-19. The data were produced by immunoSEQ multiplex PCR, yet TCRdb's version contains in-frame clones alone and is incomplete. The sample yields 110,000 to 150,000 clones, 65% to 85% seen once. Input material: peripheral blood. Receptor source: a man aged 50 to 59 with active or convalescent COVID-19. Both conserved end residues are part of each CDR3. The order of the fields is CDR3 protein, CDR3 DNA, clone size, J gene, V gene, D gene. A D gene is named only where the DNA matches it firmly. Clone size, where shown, is once, few, many, or a class for clones that have expanded.

CASRTEPGGNTEAFF	TGTGCCAGCCGGACGGAGCCCGGAGGGAACACTGAAGCTTTCTTT	-	TRBJ1-1	TRBV19	-
CASSSTRDKNTEAFF	TGTGCCAGCAGTTCGACCCGGGACAAGAACACTGAAGCTTTCTTT	-	TRBJ1-1	TRBV6-5	-
CASSQIGQGAAYEQYF	TGTGCCAGCAGCCAGATTGGACAGGGGGCCGCCTACGAGCAGTACTTC	-	TRBJ2-7	TRBV3-1/TRBV3-2	TRBD1
CASRDRGGSYEQYF	TGTGCCAGCAGGGACAGGGGAGGATCCTACGAGCAGTACTTC	-	TRBJ2-7	TRBV2	TRBD1
CASSLAGRNEKLFF	TGTGCCAGCAGTTTGGCAGGGAGGAATGAAAAACTGTTTTTT	once	TRBJ1-4	TRBV6-5	-
CATSRDRGGRGYEQYF	TGTGCCACCAGCAGAGATCGAGGGGGGAGGGGCTACGAGCAGTACTTC	-	TRBJ2-7	TRBV15	-
CASSFSIAGEQFF	TGTGCCAGCAGCTTCTCTATAGCGGGGGAGCAGTTCTTC	-	TRBJ2-1	TRBV5-4	TRBD2
CASSQVQRLAAYEQYF	TGTGCCAGCAGCCAAGTTCAGAGACTAGCGGCCTACGAGCAGTACTTC	-	TRBJ2-7	TRBV4-2	TRBD2
CSASRLAGGYEQYF	TGCAGTGCTAGTCGGCTAGCGGGAGGCTACGAGCAGTACTTC	few	TRBJ2-7	TRBV20-1	TRBD2
CASSPEGTTINIQYF	TGTGCCAGCAGCCCAGAGGGTACTACAATAAACATTCAGTACTTC	once	TRBJ2-4	TRBV11-2	-
CSVVKYLRDEQYF	TGCAGCGTTGTTAAGTACCTTCGGGACGAGCAGTACTTC	-	TRBJ2-7	TRBV29-1	-
CASSSRTVGSATNEKLFF	TGTGCCAGCAGTTCCAGGACAGTGGGATCTGCAACTAATGAAAAACTGTTTTTT	few	TRBJ1-4	TRBV27	-
CASSHRGAGANVLTF	TGTGCCAGCAGTCACAGGGGGGCTGGGGCCAACGTCCTGACTTTC	-	TRBJ2-6	TRBV28	TRBD1
CSVAASGFVGYTF	TGCAGCGTTGCCGCCTCGGGGTTCGTTGGCTACACCTTC	-	TRBJ1-2	TRBV29-1	-
CASSLGQGSVPYNEQFF	TGTGCCAGCAGCTTAGGACAGGGGTCTGTACCCTACAATGAGCAGTTCTTC	-	TRBJ2-1	TRBV11-2	TRBD1
CAWGPGGEQYF	TGTGCCTGGGGGCCGGGGGGGGAGCAGTACTTC	-	TRBJ2-7	TRBV30	TRBD2
CASSPEGLMNTEAFF	TGTGCCAGCAGCCCGGAGGGGCTTATGAACACTGAAGCTTTCTTT	-	TRBJ1-1	TRBV7-8	-
CASSYKATGTYEQYF	TGTGCCAGCAGTTACAAGGCTACAGGGACCTACGAGCAGTACTTC	-	TRBJ2-7	TRBV6-5	-
CASSWDRGGHEQYF	TGTGCCAGCAGCTGGGACAGGGGCGGCCACGAGCAGTACTTC	-	TRBJ2-7	TRBV7-9	TRBD1